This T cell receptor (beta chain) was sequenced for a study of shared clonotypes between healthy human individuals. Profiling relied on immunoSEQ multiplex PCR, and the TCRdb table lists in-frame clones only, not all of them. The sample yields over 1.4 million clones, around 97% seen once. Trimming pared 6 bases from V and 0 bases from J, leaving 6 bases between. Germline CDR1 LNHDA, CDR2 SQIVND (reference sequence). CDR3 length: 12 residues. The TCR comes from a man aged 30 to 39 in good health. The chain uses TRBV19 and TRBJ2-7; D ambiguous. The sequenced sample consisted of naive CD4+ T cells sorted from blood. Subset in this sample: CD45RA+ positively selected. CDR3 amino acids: CASSDISYEQYF. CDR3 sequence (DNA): TGTGCCAGTAGCGATATCTCCTACGAGCAGTACTTC.